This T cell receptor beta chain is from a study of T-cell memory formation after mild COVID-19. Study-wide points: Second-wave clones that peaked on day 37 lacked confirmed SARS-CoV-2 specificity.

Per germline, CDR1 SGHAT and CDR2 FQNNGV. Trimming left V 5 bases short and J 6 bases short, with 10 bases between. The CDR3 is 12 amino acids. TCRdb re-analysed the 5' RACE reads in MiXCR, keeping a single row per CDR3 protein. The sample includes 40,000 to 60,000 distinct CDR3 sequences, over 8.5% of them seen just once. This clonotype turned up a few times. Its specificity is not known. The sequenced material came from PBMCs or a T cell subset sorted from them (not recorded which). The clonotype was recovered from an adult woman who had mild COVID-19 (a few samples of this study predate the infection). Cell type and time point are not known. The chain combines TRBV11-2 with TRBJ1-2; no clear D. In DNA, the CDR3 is TGTGCCAGCAGCCCGAAGAGGGATGGCTACACCTTC. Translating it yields CASSPKRDGYTF.